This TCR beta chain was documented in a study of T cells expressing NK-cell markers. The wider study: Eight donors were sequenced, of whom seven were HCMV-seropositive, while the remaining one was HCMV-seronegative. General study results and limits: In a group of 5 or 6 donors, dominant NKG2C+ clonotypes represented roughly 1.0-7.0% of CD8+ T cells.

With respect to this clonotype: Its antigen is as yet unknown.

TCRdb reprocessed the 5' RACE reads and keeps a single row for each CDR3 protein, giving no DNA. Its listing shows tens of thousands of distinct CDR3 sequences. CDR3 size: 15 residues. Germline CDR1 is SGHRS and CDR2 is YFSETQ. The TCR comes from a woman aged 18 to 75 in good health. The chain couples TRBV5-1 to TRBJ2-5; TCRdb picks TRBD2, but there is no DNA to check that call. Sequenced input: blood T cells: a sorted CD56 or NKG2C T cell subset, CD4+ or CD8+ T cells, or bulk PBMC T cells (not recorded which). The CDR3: CASSLAGEVQETQYF.